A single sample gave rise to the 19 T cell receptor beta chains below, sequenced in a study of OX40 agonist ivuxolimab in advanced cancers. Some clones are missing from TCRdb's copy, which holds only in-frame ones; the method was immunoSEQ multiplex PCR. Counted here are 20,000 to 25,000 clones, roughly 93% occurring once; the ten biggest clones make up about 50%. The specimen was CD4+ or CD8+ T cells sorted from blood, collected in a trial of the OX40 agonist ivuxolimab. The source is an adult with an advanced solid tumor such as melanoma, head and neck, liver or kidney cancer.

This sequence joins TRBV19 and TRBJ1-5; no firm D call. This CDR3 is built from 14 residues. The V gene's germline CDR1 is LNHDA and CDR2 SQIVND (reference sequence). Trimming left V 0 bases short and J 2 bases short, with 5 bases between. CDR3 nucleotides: TGTGCCAGTAGTATAGATCAGGGCAATCAGCCCCAGCATTTT. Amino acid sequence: CASSIDQGNQPQHF.

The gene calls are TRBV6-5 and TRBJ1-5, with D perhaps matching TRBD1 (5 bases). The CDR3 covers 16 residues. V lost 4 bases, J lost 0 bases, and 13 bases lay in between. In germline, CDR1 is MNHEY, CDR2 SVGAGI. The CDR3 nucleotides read TGTGCCAGCAGTTCTCGGGGGGGGTATAGCAATCAGCCCCAGCATTTT. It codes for CASSSRGGYSNQPQHF.

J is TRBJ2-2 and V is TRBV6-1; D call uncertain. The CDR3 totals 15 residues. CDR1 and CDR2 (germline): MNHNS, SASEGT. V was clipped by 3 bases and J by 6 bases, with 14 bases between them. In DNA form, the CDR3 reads TGTGCCAGCAGTGACGGGCCCGAGGTCCCCGGGGAGCTGTTTTTT. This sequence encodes CASSDGPEVPGELFF.

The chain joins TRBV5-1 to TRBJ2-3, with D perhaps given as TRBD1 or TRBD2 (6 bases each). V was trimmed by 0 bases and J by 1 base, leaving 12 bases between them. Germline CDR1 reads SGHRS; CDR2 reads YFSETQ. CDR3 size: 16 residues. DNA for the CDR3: TGCGCCAGCAGCTTGGAGGGGGGCTCTCGCACAGATACGCAGTATTTT. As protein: CASSLEGGSRTDTQYF.

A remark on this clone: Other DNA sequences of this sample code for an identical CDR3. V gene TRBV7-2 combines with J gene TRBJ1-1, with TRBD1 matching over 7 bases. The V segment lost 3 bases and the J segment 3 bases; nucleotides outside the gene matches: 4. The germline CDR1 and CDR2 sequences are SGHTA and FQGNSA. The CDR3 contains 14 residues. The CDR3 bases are TGTGCCAGCAGCTTGTGGACAGGCCACACTGAAGCTTTCTTT. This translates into CASSLWTGHTEAFF.

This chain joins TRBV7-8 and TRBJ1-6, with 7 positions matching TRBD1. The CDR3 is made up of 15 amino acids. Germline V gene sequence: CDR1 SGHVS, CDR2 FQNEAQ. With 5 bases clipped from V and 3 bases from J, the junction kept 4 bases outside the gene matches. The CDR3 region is CASSGRDSYNSPLHF. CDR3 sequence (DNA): TGTGCCAGCAGCGGGAGGGACAGCTATAATTCACCCCTCCACTTT.

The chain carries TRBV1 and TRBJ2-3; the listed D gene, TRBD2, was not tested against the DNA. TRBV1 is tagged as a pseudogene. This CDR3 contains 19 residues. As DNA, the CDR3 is TGCACCAGCAGCCAAGCGACTAGCGGGAGGGCCAAAGGGACAGATACGCAGTATTTT. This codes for CTSSQATSGRAKGTDTQYF.

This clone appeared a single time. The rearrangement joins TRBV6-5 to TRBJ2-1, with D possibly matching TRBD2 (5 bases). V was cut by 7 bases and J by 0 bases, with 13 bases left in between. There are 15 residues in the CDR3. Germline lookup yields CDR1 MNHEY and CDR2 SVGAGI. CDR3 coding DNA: TGTGCCAGCACCCCACCCGGGGACTCCTACAATGAGCAGTTCTTC. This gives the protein CASTPPGDSYNEQFF.

CDR3 region: CASSLRRDPYEQYF. For the CDR3, the DNA is TGTGCCAGCAGCTTACGGCGGGATCCCTACGAGCAGTACTTC. The chain is built from TRBV7-8 and TRBJ2-7, with a weak D call TRBD2 (6 bases). V was cut by 2 bases and J by 2 bases, with 10 bases left in between. The germline CDR1 and CDR2 sequences are SGHVS and FQNEAQ. The CDR3 loop spans 14 amino acids.

The CDR3 region is CASSVDTDEQFF. Here the CDR3 DNA reads TGTGCCAGCAGCGTAGATACGGATGAGCAGTTCTTC. The chain employs TRBV9 and TRBJ2-1; no definite D call. V was pared by 0 bases and J by 8 bases, with 6 bases between. The CDR3 is 12 residues long. CDR1 SGDLS and CDR2 YYNGEE come from the germline V gene. The variable domain in full, with the rest retrieved from reference TRBV9 and TRBJ2-1, is DSGVTQTPKHLITATGQRVTLRCSPRSGDLSVYWYQQSLDQGLQFLIQYYNGEERAKGNILERFSAQQFPDLHSELNLSSLELGDSALYFCASSVDTDEQFFGPGTRLTVL.

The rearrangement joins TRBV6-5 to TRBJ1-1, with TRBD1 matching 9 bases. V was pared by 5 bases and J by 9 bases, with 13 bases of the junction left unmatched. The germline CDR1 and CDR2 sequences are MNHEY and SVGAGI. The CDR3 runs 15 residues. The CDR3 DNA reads TGTGCCAGCAGTCGAGCACCGGGACAGGGTACGAAAGCTTTCTTT. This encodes CASSRAPGQGTKAFF.

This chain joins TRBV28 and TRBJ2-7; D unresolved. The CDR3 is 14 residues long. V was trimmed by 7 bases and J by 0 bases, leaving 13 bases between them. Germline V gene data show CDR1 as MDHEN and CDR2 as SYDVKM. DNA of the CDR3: TGTGCCAGCACCCTGAGAGTTCCCTCCTACGAGCAGTACTTC. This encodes CASTLRVPSYEQYF. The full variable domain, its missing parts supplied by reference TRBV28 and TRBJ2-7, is DVKVTQSSRYLVKRTGEKVFLECVQDMDHENMFWYRQDPGLGLRLIYFSYDVKMKEKGDIPEGYSVSREKKERFSLILESASTNQTSMYLCASTLRVPSYEQYFGPGTRLTVT.

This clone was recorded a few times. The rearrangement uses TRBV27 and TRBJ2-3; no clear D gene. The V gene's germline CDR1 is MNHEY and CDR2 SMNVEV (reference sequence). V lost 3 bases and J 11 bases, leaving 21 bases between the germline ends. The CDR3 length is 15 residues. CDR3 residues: CASSFEAVGLIVQYF. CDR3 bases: TGTGCCAGCAGTTTCGAGGCCGTTGGGTTGATAGTGCAGTATTTT.

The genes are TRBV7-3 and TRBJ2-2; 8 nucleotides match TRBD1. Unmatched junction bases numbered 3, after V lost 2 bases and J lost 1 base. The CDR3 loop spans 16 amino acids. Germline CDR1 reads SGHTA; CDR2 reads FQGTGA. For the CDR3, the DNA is TGTGCCAGCAGCTTAGGAGGACAGGGGAACACCGGGGAGCTGTTTTTT. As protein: CASSLGGQGNTGELFF.

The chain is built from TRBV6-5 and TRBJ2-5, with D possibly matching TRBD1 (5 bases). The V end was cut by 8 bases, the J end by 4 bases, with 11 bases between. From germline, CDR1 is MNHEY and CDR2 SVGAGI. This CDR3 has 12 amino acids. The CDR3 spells CASGAERETQYF. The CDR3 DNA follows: TGTGCCAGCGGGGCGGAGAGAGAGACCCAGTACTTC.

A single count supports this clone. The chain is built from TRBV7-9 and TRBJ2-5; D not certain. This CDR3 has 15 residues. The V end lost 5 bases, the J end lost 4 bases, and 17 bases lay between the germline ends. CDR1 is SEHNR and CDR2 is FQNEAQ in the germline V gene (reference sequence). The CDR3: CASSPSWSDGETQYF. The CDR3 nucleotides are TGTGCCAGCAGCCCCAGCTGGAGTGATGGAGAGACCCAGTACTTC.

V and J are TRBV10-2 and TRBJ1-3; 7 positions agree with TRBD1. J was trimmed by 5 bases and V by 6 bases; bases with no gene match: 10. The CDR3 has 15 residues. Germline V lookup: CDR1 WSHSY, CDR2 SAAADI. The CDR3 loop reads CASSARDSERNTIYF. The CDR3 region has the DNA TGCGCCAGCAGCGCGAGGGACAGTGAGAGAAACACCATATATTTT.

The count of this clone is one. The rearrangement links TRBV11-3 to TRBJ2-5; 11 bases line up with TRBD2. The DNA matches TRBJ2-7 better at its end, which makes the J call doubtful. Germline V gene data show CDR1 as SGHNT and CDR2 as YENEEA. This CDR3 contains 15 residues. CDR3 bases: TGTGCCAGCACTCGCGAGGGGACTAGCGGTACCGAGCAGTACTTC. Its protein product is CASTREGTSGTEQYF.

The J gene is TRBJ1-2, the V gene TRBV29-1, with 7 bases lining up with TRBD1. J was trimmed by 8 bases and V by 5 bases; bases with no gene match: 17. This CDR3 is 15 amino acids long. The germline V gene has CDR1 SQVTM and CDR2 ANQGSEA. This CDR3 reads CSVYLPTGRVRGYTF. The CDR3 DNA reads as TGCAGCGTTTATCTCCCGACAGGGAGGGTACGGGGCTACACCTTC.